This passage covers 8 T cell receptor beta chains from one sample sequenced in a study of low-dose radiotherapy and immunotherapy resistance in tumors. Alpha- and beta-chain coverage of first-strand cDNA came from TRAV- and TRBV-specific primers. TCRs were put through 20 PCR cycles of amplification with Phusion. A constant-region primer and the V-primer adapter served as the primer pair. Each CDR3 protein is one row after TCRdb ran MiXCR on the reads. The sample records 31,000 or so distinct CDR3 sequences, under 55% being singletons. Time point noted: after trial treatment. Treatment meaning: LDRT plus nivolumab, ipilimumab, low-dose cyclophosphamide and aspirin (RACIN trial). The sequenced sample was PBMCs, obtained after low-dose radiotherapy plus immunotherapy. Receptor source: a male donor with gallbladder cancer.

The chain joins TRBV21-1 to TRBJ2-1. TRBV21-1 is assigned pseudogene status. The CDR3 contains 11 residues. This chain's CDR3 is CASFGVDEQFF. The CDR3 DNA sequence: TGTGCCAGCTTCGGAGTCGATGAGCAGTTCTTC.

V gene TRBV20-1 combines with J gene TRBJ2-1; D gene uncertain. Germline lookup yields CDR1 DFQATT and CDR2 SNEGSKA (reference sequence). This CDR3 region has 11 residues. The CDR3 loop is CGREKNNEQFF. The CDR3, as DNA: TGCGGCCGAGAGAAAAACAATGAGCAGTTCTTC.

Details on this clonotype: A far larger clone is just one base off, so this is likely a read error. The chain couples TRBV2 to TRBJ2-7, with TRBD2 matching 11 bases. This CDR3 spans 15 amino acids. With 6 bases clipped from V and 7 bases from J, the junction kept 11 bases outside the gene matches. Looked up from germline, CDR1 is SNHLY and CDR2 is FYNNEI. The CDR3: CASSLTSGAYNEQYF. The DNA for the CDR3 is TGTGCCAGCAGCTTGACTAGCGGGGCTTACAATGAGCAGTACTTC.

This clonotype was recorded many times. The DNA for the CDR3 is TGTGCCAGCAGTTTATTCGGGTCCCGATCCAATAATTCACCCCTCCACTTT. Translating gives CASSLFGSRSNNSPLHF. This chain connects TRBV27 to TRBJ1-6; D is undetermined. The CDR3 is 17 residues long. The V gene's germline CDR1 is MNHEY and CDR2 SMNVEV (reference sequence). Trimming pared 1 base from V and 5 bases from J, leaving 15 bases between.

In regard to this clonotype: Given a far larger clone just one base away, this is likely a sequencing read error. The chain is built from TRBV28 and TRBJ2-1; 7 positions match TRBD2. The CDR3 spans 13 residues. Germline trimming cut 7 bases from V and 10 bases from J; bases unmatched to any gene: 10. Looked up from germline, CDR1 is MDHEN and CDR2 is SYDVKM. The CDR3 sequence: CASIASGTYEQFF. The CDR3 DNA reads TGTGCCAGCATCGCTAGCGGAACCTACGAGCAGTTCTTC.

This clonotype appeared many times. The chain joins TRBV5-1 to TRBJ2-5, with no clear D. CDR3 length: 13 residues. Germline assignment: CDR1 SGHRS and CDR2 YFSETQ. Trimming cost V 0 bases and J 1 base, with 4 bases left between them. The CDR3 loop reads CASSLDSQETQYF. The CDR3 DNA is TGCGCCAGCAGCTTGGACAGCCAAGAGACCCAGTACTTC.

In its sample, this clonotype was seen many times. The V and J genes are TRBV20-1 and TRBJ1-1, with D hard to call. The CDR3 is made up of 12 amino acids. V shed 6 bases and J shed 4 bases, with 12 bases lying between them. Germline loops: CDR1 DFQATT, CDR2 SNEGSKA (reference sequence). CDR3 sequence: CSARTPTTEAFF. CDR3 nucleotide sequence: TGCAGTGCAAGGACTCCAACCACTGAAGCTTTCTTT.

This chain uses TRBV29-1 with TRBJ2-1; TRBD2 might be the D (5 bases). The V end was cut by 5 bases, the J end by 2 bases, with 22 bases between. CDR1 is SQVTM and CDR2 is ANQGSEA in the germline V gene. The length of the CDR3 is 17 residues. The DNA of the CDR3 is TGCAGCGTTCGTGAAGGGCGAGGCGGAGGCGCCTACAATGAGCAGTTCTTC. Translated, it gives CSVREGRGGGAYNEQFF.